One sample yielded the 18 T cell receptor beta chains listed below, sequenced in a study of spatial heterogeneity in lung cancer. TCRdb fed the 5' RACE reads into MiXCR, producing one record per CDR3 protein. The repertoire includes roughly 120,000 distinct CDR3 sequences, over 9% of them detected once, and 15% to 20% sits in the top ten. Described time point: blood at routine non-recurrence follow-up after resection. Without sorting, whole RNA was sequenced from tumor, nontumor lung or frozen PBMC. Sequenced here: PBMCs, sampled at follow-up. The receptor set was obtained from a male donor with early-stage non-small cell lung cancer.

This clonotype was seen only a few times. The genes are TRBV7-2 and TRBJ1-1, with D unclear. CDR1 and CDR2 (germline): SGHTA, FQGNSA. V dropped 5 bases and J dropped 2 bases, with 6 bases sitting between them. The CDR3 sequence is 12 residues long. The CDR3 here is CASSPYNTEAFF. For the CDR3, the DNA is TGTGCCAGCAGCCCCTACAACACTGAAGCTTTCTTT.

This sequence joins TRBV5-1 and TRBJ2-3, with TRBD2 as a possible D gene (6 bases). V shed 0 bases and J shed 6 bases, with 20 bases lying between them. This CDR3 is built from 17 residues. Germline CDR1 is SGHRS and CDR2 is YFSETQ. CDR3 amino acids: CASSLAQRALARDTQYF. The CDR3 nucleotides read TGCGCCAGCAGCTTGGCCCAGCGGGCACTAGCCCGGGATACGCAGTATTTT.

There are a few counts of this clonotype. This chain connects TRBV10-3 to TRBJ1-4; D possibly corresponds to TRBD1 (5 bases). Trimming cost V 6 bases and J 7 bases, with 9 bases left between them. Germline V gene sequence: CDR1 ENHRY, CDR2 SYGVKD. This CDR3 contains 12 residues. CDR3 residues: CAIRGDGEKLFF. CDR3 bases: TGTGCCATCAGGGGGGACGGTGAAAAACTGTTTTTT.

A few counts support this clonotype. V is TRBV20-1 and J is TRBJ2-1; the D gene is possibly TRBD1 (5 bases). Germline V gene data show CDR1 as DFQATT and CDR2 as SNEGSKA (reference sequence). V dropped 3 bases and J dropped 6 bases, with 12 bases sitting between them. The CDR3 is 13 residues long. CDR3 sequence reads: CSASKGQGNEQFF. CDR3 DNA: TGCAGTGCTAGTAAGGGGCAGGGCAATGAGCAGTTCTTC.

The table lists this clonotype with a few counts. The chain links TRBV10-3 to TRBJ2-3; TRBD1 is a possible D gene (7 bases). Per germline, CDR1 ENHRY and CDR2 SYGVKD. V lost 3 bases, J lost 3 bases, and 16 bases lay in between. The CDR3 is 16 residues long. The CDR3 coding sequence is TGTGCCATCAGTGATAACAGACAGGGAGGAACAGATACGCAGTATTTT. Translated: CAISDNRQGGTDTQYF.

The CDR3 loop reads CASRWTGEAGELFF. DNA for the CDR3: TGCGCCAGCAGGTGGACAGGGGAGGCCGGGGAGCTGTTTTTT. V gene TRBV10-2 combines with J gene TRBJ2-2; 9 bases agree with TRBD1. The germline V gene has CDR1 WSHSY and CDR2 SAAADI. CDR3 size: 14 residues. Germline trimming cut 6 bases from V and 6 bases from J; bases unmatched to any gene: 5.

The V and J genes are TRBV10-2 and TRBJ2-2; possible D gene TRBD1, 5 bases. The germline gives CDR1 WSHSY, CDR2 SAAADI. Trimming removed 8 bases from V and 4 bases from J, with 11 bases in between. The CDR3 loop spans 13 amino acids. The CDR3 DNA reads TGCGCCAGCCGGACATTTCCCACCGGGGAGCTGTTTTTT. It translates to CASRTFPTGELFF.

In this sample, this clonotype turned up many times. J is TRBJ1-5 and V is TRBV19; D call uncertain. Trimming pared 1 base from V and 4 bases from J, leaving 5 bases between. CDR1 and CDR2 from the germline V gene are LNHDA and SQIVND (reference sequence). This CDR3 spans 13 amino acids. CDR3 protein: CASSIGQNQPQHF. CDR3 nucleotide sequence: TGTGCCAGTAGTATAGGTCAGAATCAGCCCCAGCATTTT.

This clonotype was seen only a few times. The chain has TRBV4-1 and TRBJ1-2; 7 bases align to TRBD1. The CDR3 contains 15 residues. In germline, CDR1 is MGHRA, CDR2 YSYEKL. V shed 2 bases, J shed 5 bases, and the junction held 8 bases outside the gene matches. The CDR3: CASSQSDRTGYGYTF. CDR3 coding DNA: TGCGCCAGCAGCCAATCGGACAGGACGGGGTATGGCTACACCTTC.

This clonotype was detected ten times or more. This rearrangement joins TRBV11-2 to TRBJ2-2; 10 bases are a match to TRBD1. Germline V gives CDR1 SGHAT, CDR2 FQNNGV. The CDR3 extends over 15 amino acids. J gave up 7 bases and V 5 bases, and 7 bases lay outside the gene matches. The CDR3 DNA follows: TGTGCCAGCAGCCCCCTGACAGGGGGCGGCGGGGAGCTGTTTTTT. This codes for CASSPLTGGGGELFF.

This clonotype was recorded at least ten times. The chain couples TRBV7-9 to TRBJ2-7, with D perhaps TRBD1 (6 bases). Germline V gene lookup returns CDR1 SEHNR and CDR2 FQNEAQ (reference sequence). The CDR3 runs to 14 residues. V was trimmed by 3 bases and J by 2 bases, leaving 11 bases between them. The CDR3 spells CASSLTGGTYEQYF. CDR3 bases: TGTGCCAGCAGCTTGACAGGTGGAACCTACGAGCAGTACTTC.

V and J are TRBV3-1 and TRBJ1-1; 7 bases fit TRBD1. This CDR3 contains 12 residues. V shed 6 bases and J 4 bases; nucleotides not matched to a gene: 2. Germline values: CDR1 LGHDT, CDR2 YNNKEL (reference sequence). This chain's CDR3 is CASRAGGTEAFF. The CDR3 DNA reads TGTGCCAGCAGAGCAGGGGGCACTGAAGCTTTCTTT. Filled out from reference TRBV3-1 and TRBJ1-1, the complete variable domain reads DTAVSQTPKYLVTQMGNDKSIKCEQNLGHDTMYWYKQDSKKFLKIMFSYNNKELIINETVPNRFSPKSPDKAHLNLHINSLELGDSAVYFCASRAGGTEAFFGQGTRLTVV.

This clonotype showed up just a few times. This chain joins TRBV7-9 and TRBJ2-3; D gene uncertain. With 1 base removed from V and 0 bases from J, the gap between germline ends came to 8 bases. Germline loops: CDR1 SEHNR, CDR2 FQNEAQ (reference sequence). The CDR3 has 15 amino acids. CDR3 nucleotide sequence: TGTGCCAGCAGCTTAGATCTGGACAGCACAGATACGCAGTATTTT. This gives the protein CASSLDLDSTDTQYF.

In its sample, this clonotype was seen many times. The rearrangement uses TRBV4-2 and TRBJ2-2, with D unresolved. The V gene lost 0 bases and the J gene lost 7 bases, with 9 bases spanning the gap. Germline assignment: CDR1 LGHNA and CDR2 YNFKEQ. This CDR3 is built from 14 residues. For the CDR3, the DNA is TGTGCCAGCAGCCAAGACGTGAAAGACGGGGAGCTGTTTTTT. Its protein product is CASSQDVKDGELFF.

This clonotype was recorded a few times. CDR3 region: CASSLSHSPLHF. CDR3 nucleotides: TGTGCCAGCAGTTTAAGCCATTCACCCCTCCACTTT. The genes are TRBV12-3 or TRBV12-4 and TRBJ1-6, with no clear D. The CDR3 length is 12 residues. Trimming took 2 bases from V and 8 from J, leaving 4 bases between them.

At least ten counts were recorded for this clonotype. V usage is TRBV15 and J usage is TRBJ1-5, with no clear D. Looked up from germline, CDR1 is LNHNV and CDR2 is YYDKDF (reference sequence). The CDR3 is 14 amino acids. V was shortened by 3 bases and J by 7 bases, with 13 bases between the two germline ends. Here the CDR3 reads CATSSRGGGQPQHF. CDR3 coding DNA: TGTGCCACCAGCAGCCGAGGAGGAGGCCAGCCCCAGCATTTT. Complete variable domain (other parts from reference TRBV15 and TRBJ1-5): DAMVIQNPRYQVTQFGKPVTLSCSQTLNHNVMYWYQQKSSQAPKLLFHYYDKDFNNEADTPDNFQSRRPNTSFCFLDIRSPGLGDTAMYLCATSSRGGGQPQHFGDGTRLSIL.

The chain carries TRBV18 and TRBJ2-7, with 9 nucleotides matching TRBD1. The V and J ends lost 3 bases and 5 bases, in that order; junction bases with no gene match: 2. The germline V gene encodes CDR1 KGHSH and CDR2 LQKENI. The CDR3 contains 13 residues. The CDR3 region has the DNA TGTGCCAGCTCACCGAGGGACAGGGACGAGCAGTACTTC. Translating it yields CASSPRDRDEQYF.

The table lists this clonotype with a few counts. This chain joins TRBV6-4 and TRBJ2-2; D possibly corresponds to TRBD2 (6 bases). V lost 8 bases to trimming and J lost 7 bases, with 17 bases between them. This CDR3 comprises 14 residues. Germline CDR1 and CDR2: MRHNA and SNTAGT. This CDR3 is CASSGTHLGGELFF. For the CDR3, the DNA is TGTGCCAGCTCCGGGACTCATCTCGGCGGGGAGCTGTTTTTT.